This T cell receptor (beta chain) was sequenced for a study of T cells in Graves' hyperthyroidism and ophthalmopathy. V lost 9 bases to trimming and J lost 4 bases, with 18 bases between them. This CDR3 is 14 amino acids long. Looked up from germline, CDR1 is SEHNR and CDR2 is FQNEAQ (reference sequence). This clonotype was seen more than once but under ten times. It was RNA transcripts that yielded the amplified TCR beta CDR3 regions. An initial round of RT-PCR targeting the TCR CDR3 relied on the HTBI primer set. TCRdb called the multiplex PCR reads again in MiXCR, with one record for every CDR3 protein. The table lists under 700,000 distinct CDR3 sequences, around 46% of them singletons. Patients were excluded for uncontrolled infection, other autoimmune disease, pregnancy or lactation.

This receptor was obtained from a woman between 18 and 29 years old with Graves' hyperthyroidism. The sample taken for sequencing was peripheral blood or thyroid tissue (not recorded which). This chain joins TRBV7-9 and TRBJ2-5, with D possibly being TRBD1 (6 bases). In DNA, the CDR3 is TGTGCCAGTAGTGCACGGACAGCCCCAGAGACCCAGTACTTC. It encodes CASSARTAPETQYF.